The 17 T cell receptor beta chains presented below share a single source sample, sequenced in a study of blood T cell repertoires in COVID-19. Clones were read by immunoSEQ multiplex PCR, and TCRdb kept only the in-frame ones, dropping some. The sample shows approximately 210,000 clones, 70% to 85% of them seen only once. The material sequenced was PBMCs or T cells enriched from blood (not recorded which). The receptor source for this set is a man aged 40-49 years who had recovered from COVID-19.

The table lists this clone with a count of one. The chain links TRBV30 to TRBJ2-3; 7 bases match TRBD1. The CDR3 covers 13 residues. Losses at the gene ends were 4 bases for V and 3 bases for J; bases not matched to a gene: 4. The germline V gene has CDR1 GTSNPN and CDR2 SVGIG (reference sequence). The CDR3 spells CAWKGASTDTQYF. The CDR3 coding sequence is TGTGCCTGGAAGGGGGCTTCTACAGATACGCAGTATTTT.

This chain connects TRBV6-5 to TRBJ2-2, with unresolved D. Trimming took 6 bases from V and 6 from J, leaving 8 bases between them. The CDR3 is 12 amino acids. In germline, CDR1 is MNHEY, CDR2 SVGAGI. CDR3 residues: CASSLSAGELFF. Here the CDR3 DNA reads TGTGCCAGCAGCCTGAGTGCCGGGGAGCTGTTTTTT.

This clone has more than one count but fewer than ten. This chain connects TRBV28 to TRBJ1-2; 7 bases align to TRBD1. The CDR3 extends over 15 amino acids. V was clipped by 4 bases and J by 2 bases; unmatched bases: 7. The germline gives CDR1 MDHEN, CDR2 SYDVKM. In DNA form, the CDR3 reads TGTGCCAGCAGTTCCCAGGGACAGAGAAACTATGGCTACACCTTC. It is translated as CASSSQGQRNYGYTF.

This clone is a singleton in its sample. Other DNA sequences in this sample translate to the same CDR3. The CDR3 region is CASSTQLNQPQHF. The CDR3 nucleotides are TGTGCCAGCAGTACCCAGTTGAATCAGCCCCAGCATTTT. The J gene is TRBJ1-5, the V gene TRBV6-4; no firm D call. V lost 5 bases and J 4 bases, leaving 9 bases between the germline ends. In germline, CDR1 is MRHNA, CDR2 SNTAGT. The CDR3 has 13 amino acids.

The chain links TRBV7-3 to TRBJ2-1; 14 bases map to TRBD2. Germline V gene data show CDR1 as SGHTA and CDR2 as FQGTGA. Trimming removed 2 bases from V and 6 bases from J; junction bases left unmatched: 0. The CDR3 totals 15 residues. The CDR3 sequence: CASSLGTSGSNEQFF. Here the CDR3 DNA reads TGTGCCAGCAGCTTAGGGACTAGCGGGAGCAATGAGCAGTTCTTC. The entire variable domain, with the rest obtained from reference TRBV7-3 and TRBJ2-1, is as follows: GAGVSQTPSNKVTEKGKYVELRCDPISGHTALYWYRQSLGQGPEFLIYFQGTGAADDSGLPNDRFFAVRPEGSVSTLKIQRTERGDSAVYLCASSLGTSGSNEQFFGPGTRLTVL.

This clone has more than one count but fewer than ten. The V call is TRBV5-1, the J call TRBJ1-4, with D maybe TRBD1 (5 bases). V was shortened by 4 bases and J by 12 bases, with 19 bases between the two germline ends. CDR3 size: 14 residues. CDR1 and CDR2 (germline): SGHRS, YFSETQ. CDR3 region: CASSPGGTKTELFF. CDR3 sequence (DNA): TGCGCCAGCAGCCCTGGGGGGACGAAGACGGAACTGTTTTTT.

This clone was recorded a few times. This chain connects TRBV7-2 to TRBJ2-5; unclear D gene. The V gene lost 5 bases and the J gene lost 1 base, with 8 bases spanning the gap. The CDR3 sequence is 13 residues long. The germline V gene has CDR1 SGHTA and CDR2 FQGNSA. The CDR3 reads CASSVRPQETQYF. For the CDR3, the DNA is TGTGCCAGCAGCGTGCGCCCCCAAGAGACCCAGTACTTC. Supplemented by reference TRBV7-2 and TRBJ2-5, the full variable domain reads GAGVSQSPSNKVTEKGKDVELRCDPISGHTALYWYRQSLGQGLEFLIYFQGNSAPDKSGLPSDRFSAERTGGSVSTLTIQRTQQEDSAVYLCASSVRPQETQYFGPGTRLLVL.

The chain employs TRBV3-1 (or the pseudogene TRBV3-2) and TRBJ1-5; D call uncertain. V lost 0 bases and J 6 bases, leaving 9 bases between the germline ends. There are 14 residues in the CDR3. CDR1 is LGHDT and CDR2 is YNNKEL in the germline V gene (reference sequence). This CDR3 is CASSQDFGSQPQHF. CDR3 nucleotides: TGTGCCAGCAGCCAAGATTTTGGCAGTCAGCCCCAGCATTTT.

CDR3 bases: TGTGCCACAGGACAGGGTGGCGGCGAGCAGTACTTC. It translates to CATGQGGGEQYF. The V gene is TRBV10-3, the J gene TRBJ2-7; TRBD1 matches at 8 bases. Germline loops: CDR1 ENHRY, CDR2 SYGVKD. With V trimmed by 10 bases and J by 6 bases, 8 bases remained unmatched. The CDR3 runs to 12 residues.

The rearrangement uses TRBV28 and TRBJ1-1; possible D gene TRBD1, 5 bases. The CDR3 runs to 14 residues. V lost 3 bases and J lost 5, with 13 bases in between. Germline CDR1 MDHEN, CDR2 SYDVKM. The DNA for the CDR3 is TGTGCCAGCAGTTTTAGGGGCGCGAGGACTGAAGCTTTCTTT. This translates into CASSFRGARTEAFF. The full variable domain, in which reference TRBV28 and TRBJ1-1 provide the parts outside the CDR3, is DVKVTQSSRYLVKRTGEKVFLECVQDMDHENMFWYRQDPGLGLRLIYFSYDVKMKEKGDIPEGYSVSREKKERFSLILESASTNQTSMYLCASSFRGARTEAFFGQGTRLTVV.

In its sample, this clone was seen once. J is TRBJ2-3 and V is TRBV5-1; no clear D gene. Germline V CDR1 and CDR2: SGHRS, YFSETQ. V lost 3 bases to trimming and J lost 10 bases, with 21 bases between them. This CDR3 spans 15 amino acids. CDR3 loop: CASSYNPETTGAQYF. CDR3 bases: TGCGCCAGCAGCTATAACCCCGAAACTACTGGAGCGCAGTATTTT.

There are a few counts of this clone. The V gene is TRBV27, the J gene TRBJ2-2, with 10 nucleotides matching TRBD2. V lost 6 bases and J lost 8; bases outside the gene matches: 6. The CDR3 loop spans 14 amino acids. The germline V gene has CDR1 MNHEY and CDR2 SMNVEV (reference sequence). The chain's CDR3 is CASRLAGRSGELFF. As DNA, the CDR3 is TGTGCCAGCAGACTAGCGGGACGTTCGGGGGAGCTGTTTTTT.

V and J are TRBV5-1 and TRBJ1-3; D gene uncertain. There are 11 residues in the CDR3. Per the germline V gene, CDR1 is SGHRS and CDR2 is YFSETQ. Trimming stripped 5 bases from V and 9 bases from J, with 9 bases between. The CDR3 DNA is TGCGCCAGCAGTACCGGAGGCACCATATATTTT. Translating gives CASSTGGTIYF.

The V gene is TRBV20-1, the J gene TRBJ1-3; 7 bases are a match to TRBD1. The V gene end was trimmed by 3 bases and the J gene end by 4 bases; junction bases not matched to a gene: 6. This CDR3 has 14 residues. CDR1 is DFQATT and CDR2 is SNEGSKA in the germline V gene (reference sequence). In DNA, the CDR3 is TGCAGTGCTAGTCAGGGGGTAATAGGAAACACCATATATTTT. Translation: CSASQGVIGNTIYF.

This clone has only a few counts. The chain employs TRBV5-6 and TRBJ2-5; 10 bases are a match to TRBD1. V was pared by 1 base and J by 3 bases, with 9 bases of the junction left unmatched. CDR1 and CDR2 (germline): SGHDT, YYEEEE. This CDR3 has 17 residues. The CDR3, as DNA: TGTGCCAGCAGCTTGTACTATACCGGGACAGGGGAAGAGACCCAGTACTTC. Protein: CASSLYYTGTGEETQYF.

The chain joins TRBV2 to TRBJ1-2, with D perhaps TRBD1 (5 bases). Germline V gene data show CDR1 as SNHLY and CDR2 as FYNNEI. Trimming removed 3 bases at V and 3 bases at J, with 8 bases between. The CDR3 sequence is 13 residues long. The CDR3, as DNA: TGTGCCAGCAGTGACAGGGCCGACTATGGCTACACCTTC. It yields the protein CASSDRADYGYTF.

The CDR3, as DNA: TGTGCCAGCAGTCCCGGGACAGGGACGAACTTAGGTCAGCCCCAGCATTTT. Its protein is CASSPGTGTNLGQPQHF. J is TRBJ1-5 and V is TRBV6-6, with TRBD1 identical over 9 bases. This CDR3 region has 17 residues. V gave up 5 bases and J gave up 6 bases; unmatched junction bases: 14. CDR1 MNHNY and CDR2 SVGAGI come from the germline V gene (reference sequence).